Listed below are T cell receptor beta chains from one sample, sequenced in a study of T cell repertoires in aging, cancer and after chemotherapy. TCRdb analysed the multiplex PCR reads with MiXCR anew, one entry per CDR3 protein. The table has more than 7,000 distinct CDR3 sequences, around a third seen once; the top ten hold about 4%. Sample: blood. The receptors shown here come from a human donor in good health. Each CDR3 is given with its conserved first and last residue. Fields, in order: D gene, clone size, V gene, J gene, CDR3 protein, CDR3 DNA. D genes are given only for firm matches. Clone size, where shown, is once, few, many, or a class for clones that have expanded.

D gene: .
clone size: medium-sized
V gene: TRBV29-1
J gene: TRBJ1-3
CDR3 protein: CSVEGPGPGNTIYF
CDR3 DNA: TGCAGCGTTGAAGGCCCGGGGCCAGGAAACACCATATATTTT

D gene: TRBD2
clone size: few
V gene: TRBV12-3/TRBV12-4
J gene: TRBJ2-3
CDR3 protein: CASSSFSGLSTDTQYF
CDR3 DNA: TGTGCCAGCAGCTCCTTTAGCGGGCTTAGCACAGATACGCAGTATTTT

D gene: TRBD2
clone size: few
V gene: TRBV7-2
J gene: TRBJ2-5
CDR3 protein: CASSYGGGPQYF
CDR3 DNA: TGTGCCAGCAGCTACGGCGGGGGGCCTCAGTACTTC

D gene: .
clone size: .
V gene: TRBV18
J gene: TRBJ2-5
CDR3 protein: CASSPPARTETQYF
CDR3 DNA: TGTGCCAGCTCACCACCGGCTAGGACGGAGACCCAGTACTTC

D gene: TRBD1
clone size: .
V gene: TRBV4-1
J gene: TRBJ1-4
CDR3 protein: CASSQRAVQGAGEKLFF
CDR3 DNA: TGCGCCAGCAGCCAAAGGGCGGTCCAGGGGGCGGGTGAAAAACTGTTTTTT

D gene: TRBD1
clone size: few
V gene: TRBV10-3
J gene: TRBJ1-5
CDR3 protein: CAISEVGTGAYSNQPQHF
CDR3 DNA: TGTGCCATCAGTGAGGTCGGGACAGGGGCATATAGCAATCAGCCCCAGCATTTT

D gene: TRBD1
clone size: few
V gene: TRBV6-4
J gene: TRBJ2-2
CDR3 protein: CASSTTGGTGELFF
CDR3 DNA: TGTGCCAGCAGTACAACAGGGGGCACCGGGGAGCTGTTTTTT

D gene: TRBD2
clone size: .
V gene: TRBV19
J gene: TRBJ2-1
CDR3 protein: CASSPRGLAGPNEQFF
CDR3 DNA: TGTGCCAGTAGTCCCCGGGGACTAGCGGGGCCCAATGAGCAGTTCTTC

D gene: .
clone size: few
V gene: TRBV6-5
J gene: TRBJ1-3
CDR3 protein: CASSYSSGSGNTIYF
CDR3 DNA: TGTGCCAGCAGTTACTCGTCAGGGTCCGGAAACACCATATATTTT

D gene: .
clone size: few
V gene: TRBV6-5
J gene: TRBJ2-1
CDR3 protein: CASSYSSRVRNEQFF
CDR3 DNA: TGTGCCAGCAGTTACTCGTCCCGGGTGCGGAATGAGCAGTTCTTC

D gene: .
clone size: few
V gene: TRBV6-5
J gene: TRBJ2-7
CDR3 protein: CASSVTDTDREQYF
CDR3 DNA: TGTGCCAGCAGCGTGACAGACACCGACCGCGAGCAGTACTTC

D gene: .
clone size: .
V gene: TRBV7-9
J gene: TRBJ1-3
CDR3 protein: CASTDSGNTIYF
CDR3 DNA: TGTGCCAGCACGGACTCTGGAAACACCATATATTTT

D gene: TRBD1
clone size: .
V gene: TRBV30
J gene: TRBJ2-5
CDR3 protein: CAWSVTGGGETQYF
CDR3 DNA: TGTGCCTGGAGTGTCACAGGGGGCGGAGAGACCCAGTACTTC

D gene: .
clone size: .
V gene: TRBV6-2/TRBV6-3
J gene: TRBJ2-7
CDR3 protein: CASTEDSYEQYF
CDR3 DNA: TGTGCCAGCACCGAAGACTCCTACGAGCAGTACTTC

D gene: .
clone size: once
V gene: TRBV20-1
J gene: TRBJ1-1
CDR3 protein: CSARVESRGRPEAFF
CDR3 DNA: TGCAGTGCTAGAGTGGAGTCCCGGGGTCGGCCTGAAGCTTTCTTT

D gene: TRBD1
clone size: medium-sized
V gene: TRBV4-2
J gene: TRBJ1-6
CDR3 protein: CASSETGMRNSPLHF
CDR3 DNA: TGTGCCAGCAGCGAGACAGGGATGCGAAATTCACCCCTCCACTTT